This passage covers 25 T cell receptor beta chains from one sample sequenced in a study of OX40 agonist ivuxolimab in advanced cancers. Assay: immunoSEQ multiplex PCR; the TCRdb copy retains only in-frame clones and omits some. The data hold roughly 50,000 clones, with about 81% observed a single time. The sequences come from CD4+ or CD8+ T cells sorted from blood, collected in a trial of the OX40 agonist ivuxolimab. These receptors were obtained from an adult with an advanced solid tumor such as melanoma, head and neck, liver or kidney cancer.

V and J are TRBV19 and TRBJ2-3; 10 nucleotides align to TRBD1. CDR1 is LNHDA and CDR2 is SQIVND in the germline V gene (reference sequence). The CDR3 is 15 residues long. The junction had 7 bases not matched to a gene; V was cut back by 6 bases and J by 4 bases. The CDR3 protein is CASSLGQGLSDTQYF. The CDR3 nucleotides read TGTGCCAGTAGCCTGGGACAGGGGTTATCAGATACGCAGTATTTT.

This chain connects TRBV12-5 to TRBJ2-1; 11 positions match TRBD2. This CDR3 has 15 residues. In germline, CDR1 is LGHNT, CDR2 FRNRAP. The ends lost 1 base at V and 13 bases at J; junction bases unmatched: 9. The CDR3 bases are TGTGCTAGTGGTTTGGACCTGCTAGCGGGAGGTATTCAGTTCTTC. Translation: CASGLDLLAGGIQFF.

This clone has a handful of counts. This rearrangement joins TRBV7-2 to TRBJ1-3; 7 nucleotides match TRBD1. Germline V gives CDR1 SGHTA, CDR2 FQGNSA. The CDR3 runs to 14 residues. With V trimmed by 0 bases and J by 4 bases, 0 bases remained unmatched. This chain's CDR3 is CASSLAGQGNTIYF. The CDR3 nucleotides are TGTGCCAGCAGCTTAGCGGGACAGGGAAACACCATATATTTT.

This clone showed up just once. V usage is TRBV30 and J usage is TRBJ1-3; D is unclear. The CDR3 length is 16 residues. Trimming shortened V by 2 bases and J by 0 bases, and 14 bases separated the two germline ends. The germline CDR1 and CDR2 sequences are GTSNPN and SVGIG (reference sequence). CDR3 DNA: TGTGCCTGGAGTTTTGTTGGGCAGCACTCTGGAAACACCATATATTTT. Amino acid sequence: CAWSFVGQHSGNTIYF.

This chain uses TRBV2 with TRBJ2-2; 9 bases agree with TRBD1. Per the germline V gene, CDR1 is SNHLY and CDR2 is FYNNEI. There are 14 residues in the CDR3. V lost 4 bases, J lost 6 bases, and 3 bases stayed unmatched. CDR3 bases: TGTGCCAGCAGTGCGACAGGGGGGGCCGGGGAGCTGTTTTTT. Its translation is CASSATGGAGELFF.

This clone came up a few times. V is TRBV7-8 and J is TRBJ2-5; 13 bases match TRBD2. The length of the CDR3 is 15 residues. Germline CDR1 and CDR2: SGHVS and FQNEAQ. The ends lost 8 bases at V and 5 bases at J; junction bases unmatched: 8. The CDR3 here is CASRLTSGRAETQYF. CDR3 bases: TGTGCCAGCCGTCTAACTAGCGGGAGGGCCGAGACCCAGTACTTC.

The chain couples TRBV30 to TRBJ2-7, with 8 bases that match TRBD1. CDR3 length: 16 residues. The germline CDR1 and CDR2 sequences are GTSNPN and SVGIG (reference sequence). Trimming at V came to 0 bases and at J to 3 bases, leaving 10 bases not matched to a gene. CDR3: CAWSVYSARGHYEQYF. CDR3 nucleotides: TGTGCCTGGAGTGTATACTCAGCCAGGGGGCACTACGAGCAGTACTTC.

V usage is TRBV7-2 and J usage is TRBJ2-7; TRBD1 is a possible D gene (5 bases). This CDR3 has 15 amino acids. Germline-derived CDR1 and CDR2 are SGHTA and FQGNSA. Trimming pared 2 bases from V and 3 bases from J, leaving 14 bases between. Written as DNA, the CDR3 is TGTGCCAGCAGCTTATCGTCCAGGGTAGGCTACGAGCAGTACTTC. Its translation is CASSLSSRVGYEQYF.

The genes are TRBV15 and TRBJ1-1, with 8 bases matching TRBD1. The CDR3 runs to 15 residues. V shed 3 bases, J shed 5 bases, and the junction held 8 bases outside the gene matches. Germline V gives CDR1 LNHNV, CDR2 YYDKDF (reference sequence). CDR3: CATSRMRTGRTEAFF. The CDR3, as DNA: TGTGCCACCAGCAGGATGAGGACAGGGCGGACTGAAGCTTTCTTT.

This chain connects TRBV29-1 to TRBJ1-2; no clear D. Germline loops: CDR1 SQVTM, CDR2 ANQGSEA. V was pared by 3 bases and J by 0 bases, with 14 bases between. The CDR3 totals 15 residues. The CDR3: CSVDDNSLTNYGYTF. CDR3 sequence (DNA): TGCAGCGTTGATGACAACTCCCTCACTAACTATGGCTACACCTTC.

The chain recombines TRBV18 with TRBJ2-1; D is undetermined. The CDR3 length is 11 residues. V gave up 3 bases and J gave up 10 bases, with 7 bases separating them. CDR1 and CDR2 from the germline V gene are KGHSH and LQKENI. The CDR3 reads CASSPRTEQFF. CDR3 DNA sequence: TGTGCCAGCTCACCTCGGACCGAGCAGTTCTTC.

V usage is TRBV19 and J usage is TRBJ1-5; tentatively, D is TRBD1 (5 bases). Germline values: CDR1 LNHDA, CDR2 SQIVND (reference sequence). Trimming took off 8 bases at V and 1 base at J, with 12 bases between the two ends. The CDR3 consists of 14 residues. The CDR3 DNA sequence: TGTGCCAGTGGGCCGGGGCTGAGCAATCAGCCCCAGCATTTT. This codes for CASGPGLSNQPQHF.

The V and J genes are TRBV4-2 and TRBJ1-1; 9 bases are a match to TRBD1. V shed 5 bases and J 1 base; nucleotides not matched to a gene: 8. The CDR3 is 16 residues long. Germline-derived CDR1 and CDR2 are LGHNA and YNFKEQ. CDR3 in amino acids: CASSFAGTGTNTEAFF. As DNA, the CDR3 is TGTGCCAGCAGCTTCGCCGGGACAGGGACGAACACTGAAGCTTTCTTT.

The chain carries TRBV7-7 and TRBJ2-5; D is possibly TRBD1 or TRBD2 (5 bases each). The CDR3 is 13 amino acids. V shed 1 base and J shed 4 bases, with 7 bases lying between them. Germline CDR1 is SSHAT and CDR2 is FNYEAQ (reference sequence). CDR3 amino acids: CASSLDGAETQYF. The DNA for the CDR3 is TGTGCCAGCAGCTTAGACGGGGCAGAGACCCAGTACTTC.

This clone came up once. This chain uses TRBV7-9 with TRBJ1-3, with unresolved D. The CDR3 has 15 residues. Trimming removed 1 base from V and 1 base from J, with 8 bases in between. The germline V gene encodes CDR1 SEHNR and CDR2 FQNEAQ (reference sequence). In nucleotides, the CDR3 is TGTGCCAGCAGCTTAGATACACATTCTGGAAACACCATATATTTT. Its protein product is CASSLDTHSGNTIYF.

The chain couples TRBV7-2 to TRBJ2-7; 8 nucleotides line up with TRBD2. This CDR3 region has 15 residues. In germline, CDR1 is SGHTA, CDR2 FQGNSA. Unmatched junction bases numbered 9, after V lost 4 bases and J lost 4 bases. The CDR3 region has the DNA TGTGCCAGCAGCTCCCTAGGCCAGCGGGAGTACGAGCAGTACTTC. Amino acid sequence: CASSSLGQREYEQYF.

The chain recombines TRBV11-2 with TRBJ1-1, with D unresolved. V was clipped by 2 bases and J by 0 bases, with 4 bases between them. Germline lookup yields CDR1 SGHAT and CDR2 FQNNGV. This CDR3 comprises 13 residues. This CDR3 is CASSLRMNTEAFF. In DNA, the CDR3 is TGTGCCAGCAGCTTAAGGATGAACACTGAAGCTTTCTTT.

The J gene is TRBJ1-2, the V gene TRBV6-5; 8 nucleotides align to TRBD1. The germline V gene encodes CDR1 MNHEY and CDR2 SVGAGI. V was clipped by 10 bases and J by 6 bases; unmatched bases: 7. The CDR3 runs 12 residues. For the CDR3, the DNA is TGTGCCACTGTCGAGACAGGGGATGGCTACACCTTC. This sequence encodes CATVETGDGYTF.

The CDR3 is CASGAGTPSTYEQYF. CDR3 DNA sequence: TGCGCCAGCGGCGCCGGGACACCTAGTACCTACGAGCAGTACTTC. The chain employs TRBV10-2 and TRBJ2-7, with D possibly matching TRBD1 (6 bases). Germline V gene data show CDR1 as WSHSY and CDR2 as SAAADI. Trimming cost V 8 bases and J 2 bases, with 19 bases left between them. This CDR3 has 15 amino acids.

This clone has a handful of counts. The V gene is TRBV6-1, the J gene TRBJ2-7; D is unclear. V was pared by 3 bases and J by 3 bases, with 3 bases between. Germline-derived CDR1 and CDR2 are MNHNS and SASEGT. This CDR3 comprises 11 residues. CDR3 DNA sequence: TGTGCCAGCAGTGACCTCTACGAGCAGTACTTC. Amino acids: CASSDLYEQYF.

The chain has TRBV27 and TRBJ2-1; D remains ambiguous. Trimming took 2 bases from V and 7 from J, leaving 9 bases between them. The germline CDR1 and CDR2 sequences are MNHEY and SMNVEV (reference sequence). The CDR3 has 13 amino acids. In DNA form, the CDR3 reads TGTGCCAGCAGTTTAGGCCTTATTAATGAGCAGTTCTTC. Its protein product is CASSLGLINEQFF.

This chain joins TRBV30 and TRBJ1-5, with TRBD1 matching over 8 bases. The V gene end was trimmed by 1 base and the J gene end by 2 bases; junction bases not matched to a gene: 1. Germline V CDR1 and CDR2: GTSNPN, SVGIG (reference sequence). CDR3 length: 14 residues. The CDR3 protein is CAWSEGQGNQPQHF. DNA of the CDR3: TGTGCCTGGAGTGAGGGACAGGGCAATCAGCCCCAGCATTTT.

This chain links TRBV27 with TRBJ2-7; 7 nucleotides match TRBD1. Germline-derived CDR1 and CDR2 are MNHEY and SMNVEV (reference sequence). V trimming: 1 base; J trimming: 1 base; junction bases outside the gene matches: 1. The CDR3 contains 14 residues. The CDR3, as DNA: TGTGCCAGCAGTTTATTACAGGGGTCCTACGAGCAGTACTTC. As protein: CASSLLQGSYEQYF.

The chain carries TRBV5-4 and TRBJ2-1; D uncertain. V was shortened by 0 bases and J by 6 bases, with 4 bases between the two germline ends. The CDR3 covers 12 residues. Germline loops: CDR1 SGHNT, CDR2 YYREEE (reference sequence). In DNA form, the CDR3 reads TGTGCCAGCAGCTTGGGGAGCAATGAGCAGTTCTTC. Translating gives CASSLGSNEQFF.

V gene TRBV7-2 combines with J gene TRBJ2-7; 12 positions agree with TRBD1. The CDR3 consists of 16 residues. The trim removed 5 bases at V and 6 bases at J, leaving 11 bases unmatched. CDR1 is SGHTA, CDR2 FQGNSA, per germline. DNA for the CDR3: TGTGCCAGCAGCGCAGGGGGAGGGGACAGGGGGCGCGAGCAGTACTTC. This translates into CASSAGGGDRGREQYF.